Here is one T cell receptor beta chain with its context. Assay: immunoSEQ multiplex PCR; the TCRdb copy retains only in-frame clones and omits some. Of tens of thousands of clones listed, less than 99% are singletons. Germline V lookup: CDR1 SNHLY, CDR2 FYNNEI. This CDR3 has 14 amino acids. V dropped 7 bases and J dropped 7 bases, with 17 bases sitting between them. This specimen comes from a study of technical replicates of blood from a few donors. This chain connects TRBV2 to TRBJ1-5, with D uncertain. Sequencing was done on a sample of T cells isolated from PBMCs. This receptor was identified in a human donor in good health. The CDR3: CASNTETGRQPQHF. Written as DNA, the CDR3 is TGTGCCAGCAATACAGAGACCGGCAGACAGCCCCAGCATTTT.